This entry is about one TCR beta chain. What it recognizes is unknown. The data were obtained in a study of cytomegalovirus exposure and HLA in healthy donors. A multiplex PCR was run with 60 Vbeta primers and 13 Jbeta primers. Measured with immunoSEQ multiplex PCR; TCRdb has only the in-frame clones, and not every one. Of about 110,000 clones in the sample, about 79% were seen once. The CDR3 contains 16 residues. Unmatched junction bases numbered 11, after V lost 6 bases and J lost 3 bases. Germline V gene data show CDR1 as MDHEN and CDR2 as SYDVKM. Study outcomes and limitations: Follow-up analysis seemed to connect common viral pathogens with several of the most significant clusters identified. Follow-up analysis later connected one missense variant in DCLRE1C with trimming of TCR beta V- and J-genes. Upon later analysis, TCR association rates were observed to vary by HLA locus, being highest for DRB1 and lowest for HLA-C. A prior analysis recorded that most TCR beta V segments were productive about 90% or about 30% of the time.

The chain couples TRBV28 to TRBJ2-7; TRBD1 aligns across 10 bases. The material sequenced was PBMCs. This TCR derives from a young woman in good health and CMV-seropositive. In DNA form, the CDR3 reads TGTGCCAGCAGCTGGAACCGGGACAGGGGACTCTACGAGCAGTACTTC. It codes for CASSWNRDRGLYEQYF.